This entry lists 5 T cell receptor beta chains sequenced from one sample in a study of blood T cell repertoires in COVID-19. Sequencing used immunoSEQ multiplex PCR; TCRdb keeps in-frame clones, though not all of them. The sample lists roughly 570,000 clones, less than 90% occurring once. The sample was peripheral blood. The receptor set was obtained from a woman aged 45-59 years with COVID-19, enrolled during active disease.

The V and J genes are TRBV5-4 and TRBJ2-3; possibly TRBD2 for D (5 bases). The V end lost 0 bases, the J end lost 3 bases, and 11 bases lay between the germline ends. This CDR3 is 15 amino acids long. The germline V gene encodes CDR1 SGHNT and CDR2 YYREEE (reference sequence). The CDR3: CASSLERLRTDTQYF. The CDR3 nucleotides are TGTGCCAGCAGCTTGGAGCGGTTGAGGACAGATACGCAGTATTTT. Combining the CDR3 with reference TRBV5-4 and TRBJ2-3 gives the whole variable domain ETGVTQSPTHLIKTRGQQVTLRCSSQSGHNTVSWYQQALGQGPQFIFQYYREEENGRGNFPPRFSGLQFPNYSSELNVNALELDDSALYLCASSLERLRTDTQYFGPGTRLTVL.

The rearrangement joins TRBV9 to TRBJ1-2; possibly TRBD1 for D (5 bases). The V end was cut by 0 bases, the J end by 7 bases, with 13 bases between. Germline V lookup: CDR1 SGDLS, CDR2 YYNGEE. This CDR3 comprises 14 residues. CDR3: CASSVGLGGSGYTF. The DNA for the CDR3 is TGTGCCAGCAGCGTAGGTTTGGGGGGATCTGGCTACACCTTC. The full variable domain, in which reference TRBV9 and TRBJ1-2 provide the parts outside the CDR3, is DSGVTQTPKHLITATGQRVTLRCSPRSGDLSVYWYQQSLDQGLQFLIQYYNGEERAKGNILERFSAQQFPDLHSELNLSSLELGDSALYFCASSVGLGGSGYTFGSGTRLTVV.

The chain carries TRBV28 and TRBJ1-2, with 8 bases fitting TRBD1. Germline V gene data show CDR1 as MDHEN and CDR2 as SYDVKM. The CDR3 is made up of 17 amino acids. V trimming: 3 bases; J trimming: 8 bases; junction bases outside the gene matches: 17. CDR3 region: CASSFPTGAATPGGYTF. CDR3 DNA sequence: TGTGCCAGCAGTTTCCCGACAGGGGCGGCAACCCCTGGAGGCTACACCTTC.

This sequence joins TRBV30 and TRBJ1-1; D possibly corresponds to TRBD1 (6 bases). This CDR3 is built from 10 residues. Germline loops: CDR1 GTSNPN, CDR2 SVGIG (reference sequence). Between the trimmed V and J ends, which lost 7 bases and 6 bases, there was a span of 9 bases. The CDR3 reads CASGQSEAFF. Here the CDR3 DNA reads TGTGCCTCAGGACAGTCTGAAGCTTTCTTT.

V usage is TRBV2 and J usage is TRBJ1-1; TRBD1 is a possible D gene (6 bases). The V gene lost 11 bases and the J gene lost 3 bases, with 13 bases spanning the gap. The CDR3 loop spans 12 amino acids. CDR1 and CDR2 from the germline V gene are SNHLY and FYNNEI. In DNA, the CDR3 is TGTGCCTCAATGGGGGCTGACACTGAAGCTTTCTTT. Translating it yields CASMGADTEAFF.